A selection of T cell receptor beta chains follows, all from one sample in a study of T-cell reconstitution after alpha-beta-depleted transplantation in children. One entry per CDR3 protein, called by TCRdb with MiXCR from the PCR reads. The sample includes under 850,000 distinct CDR3 sequences, under 15% seen only once; the top ten take about 0.77%. The sequencing used PBMCs, collected before TCRalphabeta/CD19-depleted stem cell transplant. The receptors shown here come from a girl aged 2 to 9 with congenital amegakaryocytic thrombocytopenia, due to receive a stem cell transplant. CDR3s include the opening cysteine and the closing phenylalanine or tryptophan. D genes are given only for firm matches. Only some rows state a clone size, as once, few, many or a class for expanded clones.

>TRBV28|many|TRBJ1-1|-|11
TGTGCCAGCCTAGGGAACACTGAAGCTTTCTTT
CASLGNTEAFF
>TRBV7-2|-|TRBJ2-5|-|15
TGTGCCAGCAGCCCACTATCGGGCCAGCAAGAGACCCAGTACTTC
CASSPLSGQQETQYF
>TRBV20-1|few|TRBJ2-7|TRBD2|17
TGCAGTGCCCCGGGAACATTAGGAAGCGGGAGCTCCTACGAGCAGTACTTC
CSAPGTLGSGSSYEQYF
>TRBV4-2|-|TRBJ2-7|TRBD2|14
TGTGCCAGCAGCCACACTAGCGCTAGCTACGAGCAGTACTTC
CASSHTSASYEQYF
>TRBV18|many|TRBJ1-1|-|15
TGTGCCAGCTCACCGACATTACAGGGGAACACTGAAGCTTTCTTT
CASSPTLQGNTEAFF
>TRBV6-1|many|TRBJ2-1|-|13
TGTGCCAGCAGTGAAGCAGAGTATAGGGAGCAGTTCTTC
CASSEAEYREQFF
>TRBV7-6|-|TRBJ2-1|TRBD2|16
TGTGCCAGCAGCTTGTCGGCGGGACTAGGAGAGTATGGGCAGTTCTTC
CASSLSAGLGEYGQFF
>TRBV20-1|-|TRBJ2-5|TRBD2|15
TGCAGTGCTCCCGGAGAGTCGGGAGGGCCGGAGACCCAGTACTTC
CSAPGESGGPETQYF
>TRBV4-2|-|TRBJ2-1|-|15
TGTGCCAGCAGCCCCCGGCCTGTACCCTACAATGAGCAGTTCTTC
CASSPRPVPYNEQFF
>TRBV20-1|many|TRBJ2-3|-|16
TGCAGTGCTAGAGATCATGGGGGGCGCCGCACAGATACGCAGTATTTT
CSARDHGGRRTDTQYF
>TRBV7-2|many|TRBJ2-7|-|13
TGTGCCAGCAGCTTATGGGCTGGCTACGAGCAGTACTTC
CASSLWAGYEQYF
>TRBV29-1|few|TRBJ2-5|-|13
TGCAGCGTTGCGGATTCACAGCAAGAGACCCAGTACTTC
CSVADSQQETQYF
>TRBV4-2|many|TRBJ2-2|-|16
TGTGCCAGCAGCCAAGTTCTTGAGTGGAACACCGGGGAGCTGTTTTTT
CASSQVLEWNTGELFF
>TRBV19|few|TRBJ2-4|-|11
TGTGCCAGTAGGGGACTGAACATTCAGTACTTC
CASRGLNIQYF
>TRBV19|few|TRBJ2-3|TRBD2|14
TGTGCCAGTAGCACGACTAGCGCCGAGGATACGCAGTATTTT
CASSTTSAEDTQYF
>TRBV10-3|many|TRBJ2-5|TRBD1|13
TGTGCCATCGGGACAGGGACCGGGTGGACCCAGTACTTC
CAIGTGTGWTQYF
>TRBV12-3/TRBV12-4|many|TRBJ2-7|-|14
TGTGCCAGCAGTACCGGTGACCCCTCCTACGAGCAGTACTTC
CASSTGDPSYEQYF
>TRBV29-1|few|TRBJ2-3|TRBD1|17
TGCAGCGTTGAAGGGACGGACAGGGGCTATGGTACAGATACGCAGTATTTT
CSVEGTDRGYGTDTQYF
>TRBV20-1|-|TRBJ2-7|-|12
TGCAGTGGGGTAGGACAGACCTACGAGCAGTACTTC
CSGVGQTYEQYF
>TRBV20-1|many|TRBJ1-2|TRBD1|11
TGCAGTGCTGCGCGGACAGGTGGCTACACCTTC
CSAARTGGYTF
>TRBV20-1|many|TRBJ2-1|-|15
TGCAGTGCTAGAGAGCAGGTGATCGCCTACAATGAGCAGTTCTTC
CSAREQVIAYNEQFF
>TRBV5-1|few|TRBJ2-4|TRBD1|15
TGCGCCAGCAGCAGGACAGGCTTAGCCAAAAACATTCAGTACTTC
CASSRTGLAKNIQYF
>TRBV29-1|many|TRBJ2-1|TRBD1|14
TGCAGCGTTCTGGGGACAGGGGAATTGAATGAGCAGTTCTTC
CSVLGTGELNEQFF
>TRBV12-3/TRBV12-4|-|TRBJ2-7|-|12
TGTGCCAGCAGTGGGAATCCCTACGAGCAGTACTTC
CASSGNPYEQYF